The 9 T cell receptor beta chains given below trace back to one sample, sequenced in a study of beta chain features in type 1 diabetes. Findings and caveats of the study: Across all four CD4+ subsets, people with type 1 diabetes showed modestly shorter TCRB CDR3s.

The sequenced template was cDNA made from the entire isolated RNA. Profiled with immunoSEQ multiplex PCR; TCRdb holds only in-frame clones, not every one. The sample holds some 360,000 clones, over 9% seen once. Their antigen targets remain unknown. The sample was central memory CD4+ T cells from blood. These receptors came from a man aged 25-45 years with type 1 diabetes.

This clone turned up a few times. The chain joins TRBV5-1 to TRBJ2-3; D gene uncertain. V was clipped by 0 bases and J by 1 base, with 9 bases between them. Germline-derived CDR1 and CDR2 are SGHRS and YFSETQ. The CDR3 runs to 15 residues. The DNA of the CDR3 is TGCGCCAGCAGCTTGGAGGTTGCCGGCACAGATACGCAGTATTTT. Translating it yields CASSLEVAGTDTQYF.

CDR3 residues: CASSGGQALSGYTF. As DNA, the CDR3 is TGTGCCAGCAGCGGGGGACAAGCCCTCTCTGGCTACACCTTC. The chain links TRBV7-3 to TRBJ1-2; D perhaps matches TRBD1 (6 bases). The CDR3 has 14 residues. V lost 5 bases to trimming and J lost 7 bases, with 17 bases between them. Germline loops: CDR1 SGHTA, CDR2 FQGTGA.

V is TRBV7-9 and J is TRBJ1-1; D is undetermined. With 5 bases removed from V and 4 bases from J, the gap between germline ends came to 11 bases. Germline V gene lookup returns CDR1 SEHNR and CDR2 FQNEAQ (reference sequence). This CDR3 is built from 13 residues. This CDR3 reads CASSRGWATEAFF. The DNA of the CDR3 is TGTGCCAGCAGCCGCGGTTGGGCCACTGAAGCTTTCTTT.

V is TRBV25-1 and J is TRBJ1-1; no reliable D call. The CDR3 consists of 15 residues. With 2 bases removed from V and 3 bases from J, the gap between germline ends came to 13 bases. Germline CDR1 MGHDK, CDR2 SYGVNS. In DNA form, the CDR3 reads TGTGCCAGCAGTGAAATCGGCCCGGTGGACACTGAAGCTTTCTTT. Its protein is CASSEIGPVDTEAFF.

Concerning this clone itself: At one of its ends the junction is not consistent with the germline gene, which may arise from a read error. The sample carries other DNA sequences with the same CDR3. V and J are TRBV18 and TRBJ1-2; D gene unclear. The CDR3 contains 13 residues. Germline values: CDR1 KGHSH, CDR2 LQKENI. DNA for the CDR3: TGTGCCAGCTCACCCGGGATGGACTATGGCTACACTTTC. Its protein is CASSPGMDYGYTF.

This clone occurred a few times. The chain employs TRBV5-6 and TRBJ1-5, with 7 nucleotides matching TRBD1. Germline V CDR1 and CDR2: SGHDT, YYEEEE. Trimming cost V 1 base and J 6 bases; bases outside gene matches: 10. CDR3 size: 16 residues. The DNA for the CDR3 is TGTGCCAGCAGCTTGCGTCAGGGGGGATATCTTCAGCCCCAGCATTTT. Translation: CASSLRQGGYLQPQHF. The variable domain in full, completed from reference TRBV5-6 and TRBJ1-5, reads DAGVTQSPTHLIKTRGQQVTLRCSPKSGHDTVSWYQQALGQGPQFIFQYYEEEERQRGNFPDRFSGHQFPNYSSELNVNALLLGDSALYLCASSLRQGGYLQPQHFGDGTRLSIL.

V and J are TRBV18 and TRBJ2-7, with TRBD1 matching 9 bases. This CDR3 has 16 residues. J was trimmed by 4 bases and V by 5 bases; bases with no gene match: 12. CDR1 is KGHSH and CDR2 is LQKENI in the germline V gene. Here the CDR3 DNA reads TGTGCCAGCTCAGCAACGAGGAGACAGGGGGTTTACGAGCAGTACTTC. It codes for CASSATRRQGVYEQYF.

This clone was seen only a few times. The CDR3 DNA reads TGCGCCAGCAGCCAAGATCGAGTCGGGGAGCTGTTTTTT. Translated, it gives CASSQDRVGELFF. The V and J genes are TRBV4-1 and TRBJ2-2, with unresolved D. V was cut by 0 bases and J by 7 bases, with 6 bases left in between. CDR1 and CDR2 from the germline V gene are MGHRA and YSYEKL. The CDR3 length is 13 residues.

This sequence joins TRBV19 and TRBJ2-2, with D perhaps being TRBD1 or TRBD2 (6 bases each). Germline loops: CDR1 LNHDA, CDR2 SQIVND (reference sequence). V was clipped by 4 bases and J by 1 base, with 13 bases between them. The CDR3 is 16 residues long. As DNA, the CDR3 is TGTGCCAGTAGTACTGCCGGGGGCGTGAACACCGGGGAGCTGTTTTTT. Its translation: CASSTAGGVNTGELFF.